These 16 T cell receptor beta chains share one sample of origin, sequenced in a study of breast tumors, draining lymph nodes, adjacent tissues. Axillary draining lymph nodes of breast cancer patients supplied the node samples. TCRdb reanalysed the multiplex PCR reads using MiXCR and keeps one entry per CDR3 protein. The sample carries about 140,000 distinct CDR3 sequences, about 31% recorded once. The specimen sequenced was axillary lymph node tissue. These receptor sequences come from a female donor with breast cancer. Some clones in this sample may be carry-over from other donors' samples.

The V gene is TRBV28, the J gene TRBJ1-2; D is uncertain. Trimming took 8 bases from V and 1 from J, leaving 20 bases between them. The germline CDR1 and CDR2 sequences are MDHEN and SYDVKM. The CDR3 is 16 residues long. The CDR3 bases are TGTGCCAGCGGTTCCCCCGGACTCTTGGGTAACTATGGCTACACCTTC. As protein: CASGSPGLLGNYGYTF.

In this sample, this clonotype turned up many times. The rearrangement joins TRBV28 to TRBJ2-7, with D uncertain. This CDR3 is 10 amino acids long. Germline CDR1 MDHEN, CDR2 SYDVKM. The CDR3 reads CATRLEEQYF. CDR3 in DNA: TGTGCAACCCGCCTGGAGGAGCAGTACTTC.

Remarks on this clonotype: With a much larger clone just one base away, this may be a read error. The chain links TRBV6-2 or TRBV6-3 to TRBJ2-3; maybe TRBD1 (5 bases). CDR3 length: 15 residues. Germline CDR1 is MNHEY and CDR2 is SVGEGT. Trimming cost V 5 bases and J 2 bases, with 14 bases left between them. The CDR3 nucleotides are TGTGCCAGCAGTCACGGACACTCAAACACAGATACGCAGTATTTT. This encodes CASSHGHSNTDTQYF.

This clonotype has ten or more counts. V and J are TRBV7-9 and TRBJ1-4; D call uncertain. The CDR3 totals 15 residues. The germline V gene encodes CDR1 SEHNR and CDR2 FQNEAQ (reference sequence). Deletions cut 5 bases from V and 5 bases from J, with 15 bases between. The CDR3 sequence is CASSRKGLVNEKLFF. The CDR3 coding sequence is TGTGCCAGCAGCCGAAAAGGGTTAGTGAATGAAAAACTGTTTTTT.

This clonotype was found many times. V usage is TRBV6-1 and J usage is TRBJ2-2, with D possibly being TRBD1 (5 bases). V was clipped by 3 bases and J by 6 bases, with 8 bases between them. Germline V gene sequence: CDR1 MNHNS, CDR2 SASEGT. The CDR3 spans 13 residues. The CDR3 DNA reads TGTGCCAGCAGTGACCAGGGTGCCGGGGAGCTGTTTTTT. It yields the protein CASSDQGAGELFF.

This clonotype has at least ten counts. The genes are TRBV3-1 and TRBJ2-7, with D hard to call. The germline V gene has CDR1 LGHDT and CDR2 YNNKEL (reference sequence). Trimming shortened V by 5 bases and J by 0 bases, and 14 bases separated the two germline ends. This CDR3 region has 15 residues. CDR3 in amino acids: CASSARLESSYEQYF. CDR3 bases: TGTGCCAGCAGCGCTCGACTGGAGAGCTCCTACGAGCAGTACTTC.

Ten or more counts support this clonotype. The V gene is TRBV5-1, the J gene TRBJ2-3, with D possibly TRBD2 on 7 matching bases. The CDR3 is 17 amino acids. The V gene's germline CDR1 is SGHRS and CDR2 YFSETQ. V was trimmed by 7 bases and J by 1 base, leaving 22 bases between them. For the CDR3, the DNA is TGCGCCAGCGTAGGTCACGGGGGGCCTTCCGGCACAGATACGCAGTATTTT. This gives the protein CASVGHGGPSGTDTQYF.

This clonotype was detected many times. The chain links TRBV5-1 to TRBJ2-3; D is uncertain. The germline V and J ends were trimmed by 0 bases and 3 bases, with 8 bases remaining between them. The V gene's germline CDR1 is SGHRS and CDR2 YFSETQ. The CDR3 is 14 amino acids. The CDR3 protein is CASSLEQITDTQYF. DNA of the CDR3: TGCGCCAGCAGCTTGGAGCAGATAACAGATACGCAGTATTTT.

Concerning this clonotype: Without the conserved terminal phenylalanine or tryptophan, this CDR3 likely stems from a read error. The V and J genes are TRBV11-2 and TRBJ1-6, with TRBD1 as a possible D gene (5 bases). Germline V gene sequence: CDR1 SGHAT, CDR2 FQNNGV. There are 17 residues in the CDR3. V was trimmed by 5 bases and J by 3 bases, leaving 17 bases between them. The CDR3 loop reads CASSQDRGGDYNSPLHS. In DNA, the CDR3 is TGTGCCAGCAGCCAAGATCGCGGGGGTGACTATAATTCACCCCTCCACTCT.

In this sample, this clonotype is medium-sized (0.01 to 0.1%). The chain is built from TRBV7-2 and TRBJ2-2; 9 positions agree with TRBD1. J was trimmed by 7 bases and V by 5 bases; bases with no gene match: 8. This CDR3 region has 15 residues. Germline V gene sequence: CDR1 SGHTA, CDR2 FQGNSA. The CDR3 DNA reads as TGTGCCAGCAGCCCGGGACAGGGTAGGATCGGGGAGCTGTTTTTT. This encodes CASSPGQGRIGELFF. The entire variable domain, with the rest obtained from reference TRBV7-2 and TRBJ2-2, is as follows: GAGVSQSPSNKVTEKGKDVELRCDPISGHTALYWYRQSLGQGLEFLIYFQGNSAPDKSGLPSDRFSAERTGGSVSTLTIQRTQQEDSAVYLCASSPGQGRIGELFFGEGSRLTVL.

This clonotype was counted between two and nine times. The chain combines TRBV2 with TRBJ1-1, with 9 bases matching TRBD1. Trimming at V came to 5 bases and at J to 6 bases, leaving 10 bases not matched to a gene. Germline-derived CDR1 and CDR2 are SNHLY and FYNNEI. The CDR3 sequence is 15 residues long. CDR3 residues: CASSPGQGIGSEAFF. CDR3 nucleotide sequence: TGTGCCAGCAGTCCTGGACAGGGGATAGGATCTGAAGCTTTCTTT.

V is TRBV6-1 and J is TRBJ2-7, with D perhaps TRBD1 or TRBD2 (5 bases each). CDR3 length equals 13 residues. Trimming cost V 8 bases and J 7 bases, with 18 bases left between them. Germline V CDR1 and CDR2: MNHNS, SASEGT. The CDR3 protein is CASGGDWAREQYV. The CDR3 DNA sequence: TGTGCCAGCGGGGGTGATTGGGCGAGGGAGCAGTACGTC.

This clonotype showed up many times. This rearrangement joins TRBV10-1 to TRBJ1-2; 9 nucleotides line up with TRBD1. The CDR3 sequence is 15 residues long. The germline V gene has CDR1 WNHNN and CDR2 SYGVQD (reference sequence). With 4 bases clipped from V and 3 bases from J, the junction kept 6 bases outside the gene matches. CDR3 nucleotide sequence: TGCGCCAGCAGTGGGACGGGACAGGGCCACTATGGCTACACCTTC. Translation gives CASSGTGQGHYGYTF.

Many counts were recorded for this clonotype. This chain uses TRBV29-1 with TRBJ2-5; a weak D match, TRBD1 (6 bases). Per the germline V gene, CDR1 is SQVTM and CDR2 is ANQGSEA. The V and J ends lost 1 base and 5 bases respectively, with 20 bases between them. The CDR3 length is 16 residues. The CDR3 DNA follows: TGCAGCGTTGAAGGGATTCAGGGGCAGCTCCGGGAGACCCAGTACTTC. This encodes CSVEGIQGQLRETQYF.

At least ten counts were recorded for this clonotype. This chain connects TRBV30 to TRBJ2-4; D is perhaps TRBD1 (5 bases). The CDR3 extends over 14 amino acids. Germline CDR1 and CDR2: GTSNPN and SVGIG (reference sequence). V gave up 0 bases and J gave up 1 base, with 7 bases separating them. The CDR3 region is CAWSVGVAKNIQYF. DNA for the CDR3: TGTGCCTGGAGTGTAGGGGTGGCCAAAAACATTCAGTACTTC.

About this clonotype itself: A read error may explain this, as a much larger clone is one base away. J is TRBJ1-5 and V is TRBV3-1; D gene unclear. Germline CDR1 reads LGHDT; CDR2 reads YNNKEL (reference sequence). The CDR3 is 15 residues long. Trimming stripped 3 bases from V and 8 bases from J, with 17 bases between. CDR3 loop: CASSHQAPGIEPQHF. For the CDR3, the DNA is TGTGCCAGCAGCCACCAAGCGCCGGGAATTGAGCCCCAGCATTTT.